The clone carrying this TCR beta chain was found once. The target antigen is unknown. These data come from a study of lymphopenia after photon versus proton radiotherapy. The study, taken as a whole, reports: Oligoclonal CD8+ Temra expansion after nadir drove photon patients' diversity drop. Photon-treated patients lost naive T cells and TCR diversity; proton-treated stayed stable.

The repertoire was sequenced with immunoSEQ multiplex PCR; TCRdb's copy has only in-frame clones and lacks some. Seen here are 20,000 to 30,000 clones, approximately 85% observed once, and the top ten hold around 4.9%. The sequences come from peripheral blood, collected from a patient treated with photon-based radiotherapy. This sequence originates from a man aged 30 to 45 with gastric cancer.

CDR3 residues: CASRTQGQGAYEQYF. The CDR3 bases are TGTGCCAGTAGGACCCAGGGACAGGGAGCCTACGAGCAGTACTTC. The chain has TRBV19 and TRBJ2-7, with 9 nucleotides matching TRBD1. Trimming removed 6 bases from V and 2 bases from J; junction bases left unmatched: 8. Germline CDR1 and CDR2: LNHDA and SQIVND (reference sequence). The CDR3 loop spans 15 amino acids. The whole variable domain, remainder taken from reference TRBV19 and TRBJ2-7, is DGGITQSPKYLFRKEGQNVTLSCEQNLNHDAMYWYRQDPGQGLRLIYYSQIVNDFQKGDIAEGYSVSREKKESFPLTVTSAQKNPTAFYLCASRTQGQGAYEQYFGPGTRLTVT.